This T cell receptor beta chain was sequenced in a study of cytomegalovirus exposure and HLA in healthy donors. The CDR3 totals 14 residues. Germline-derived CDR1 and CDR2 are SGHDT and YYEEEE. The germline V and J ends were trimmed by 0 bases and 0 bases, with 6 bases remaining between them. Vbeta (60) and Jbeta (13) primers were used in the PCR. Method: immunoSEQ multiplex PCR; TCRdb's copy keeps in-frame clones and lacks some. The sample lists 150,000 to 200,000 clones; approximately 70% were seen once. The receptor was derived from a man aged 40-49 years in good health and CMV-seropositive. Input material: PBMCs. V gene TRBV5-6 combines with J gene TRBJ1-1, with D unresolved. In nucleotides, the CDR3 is TGTGCCAGCAGCTTGGTAGCAATGAACACTGAAGCTTTCTTT. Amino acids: CASSLVAMNTEAFF.